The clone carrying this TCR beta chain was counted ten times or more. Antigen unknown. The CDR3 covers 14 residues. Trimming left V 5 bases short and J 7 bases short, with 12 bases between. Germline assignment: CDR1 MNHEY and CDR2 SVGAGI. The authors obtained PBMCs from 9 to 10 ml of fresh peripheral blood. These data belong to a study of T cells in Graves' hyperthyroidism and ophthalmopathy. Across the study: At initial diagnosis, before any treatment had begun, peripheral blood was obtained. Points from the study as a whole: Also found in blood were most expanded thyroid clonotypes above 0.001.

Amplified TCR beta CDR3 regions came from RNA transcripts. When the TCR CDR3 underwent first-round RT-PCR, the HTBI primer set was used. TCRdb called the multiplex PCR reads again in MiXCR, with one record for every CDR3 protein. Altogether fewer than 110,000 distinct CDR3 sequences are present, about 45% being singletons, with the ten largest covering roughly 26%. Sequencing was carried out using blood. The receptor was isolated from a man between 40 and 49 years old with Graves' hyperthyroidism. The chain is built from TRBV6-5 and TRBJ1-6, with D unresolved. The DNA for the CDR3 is TGTGCCAGCAGTCCCGGACCGATCAATTCACCCCTCCACTTT. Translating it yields CASSPGPINSPLHF.